The 11 T cell receptor beta chains in this list originate from one sample, sequenced in a study of cytomegalovirus exposure and HLA in healthy donors. The PCR ran on 60 Vbeta and 13 Jbeta primers. Produced via immunoSEQ multiplex PCR; TCRdb's table is partial and in-frame only. The repertoire holds more than 100,000 clones, around 10% seen once, with about 6.7% in the top ten. Sequencing input: PBMCs. These receptors originate from a middle-aged woman in good health and CMV-seropositive.

The chain couples TRBV21-1 to TRBJ1-4. TRBV21-1 is designated a pseudogene. The CDR3 is made up of 14 amino acids. CDR3 sequence reads: CASSKYAGDEKLFF. The CDR3 DNA sequence: TGTGCCAGCAGCAAATATGCGGGGGATGAAAAACTGTTTTTT.

The J gene is TRBJ1-1, the V gene TRBV19, with a weak D call TRBD1 (5 bases). The V end lost 5 bases, the J end lost 4 bases, and 17 bases lay between the germline ends. Germline V gene lookup returns CDR1 LNHDA and CDR2 SQIVND (reference sequence). The CDR3 loop spans 15 amino acids. Written as DNA, the CDR3 is TGTGCCAGTAGTGGCGGGGGAGGGCCTCGCACTGAAGCTTTCTTT. Its translation is CASSGGGGPRTEAFF.

The V gene is TRBV19, the J gene TRBJ1-1, with D possibly being TRBD1 (5 bases). V was cut by 7 bases and J by 0 bases, with 21 bases left in between. Germline V gives CDR1 LNHDA, CDR2 SQIVND (reference sequence). The CDR3 spans 17 residues. The CDR3 region has the DNA TGTGCCAGTACCTCGGAGGGGCCCGGCTTCATGAACACTGAAGCTTTCTTT. This encodes CASTSEGPGFMNTEAFF. Drawing the rest from reference TRBV19 and TRBJ1-1, the complete variable domain is DGGITQSPKYLFRKEGQNVTLSCEQNLNHDAMYWYRQDPGQGLRLIYYSQIVNDFQKGDIAEGYSVSREKKESFPLTVTSAQKNPTAFYLCASTSEGPGFMNTEAFFGQGTRLTVV.

In its sample, this clone was seen a few times. CDR3 DNA: TGTGCCAGCAGCTTTCTACGGGGAGGTTCCTACGAGCAGTACTTC. Translating it yields CASSFLRGGSYEQYF. This sequence joins TRBV5-8 and TRBJ2-7, with D possibly matching TRBD2 (6 bases). Deletions cut 2 bases from V and 1 base from J, with 13 bases between. The CDR3 length is 15 residues. Germline CDR1 and CDR2: SGHTS and YDEGEE.

The chain couples TRBV5-4 to TRBJ1-6; 8 bases are shared with TRBD1. This CDR3 has 13 residues. Germline values: CDR1 SGHNT, CDR2 YYREEE (reference sequence). V was pared by 4 bases and J by 8 bases, with 2 bases of the junction left unmatched. The CDR3 coding sequence is TGTGCCAGCAGCCTGGACAGGGATTCACCCCTCCACTTT. Translation gives CASSLDRDSPLHF.

The chain has TRBV6-1 and TRBJ2-5, with 7 bases identical to TRBD1. The CDR3 consists of 15 residues. Germline values: CDR1 MNHNS, CDR2 SASEGT. Losses at the gene ends were 6 bases for V and 4 bases for J; bases not matched to a gene: 11. As DNA, the CDR3 is TGTGCCAGCAGCCTTCGCAGGGGGACGGGAGAGACCCAGTACTTC. Translated, it gives CASSLRRGTGETQYF.

DNA of the CDR3: TGTGCCAGCAGCTTAGTTTTCGACTACCCTAGAGGGAATGAGCAGTTCTTC. Protein sequence: CASSLVFDYPRGNEQFF. The V call is TRBV7-9, the J call TRBJ2-1; D perhaps matches TRBD2 (5 bases). Germline loops: CDR1 SEHNR, CDR2 FQNEAQ (reference sequence). V lost 1 base to trimming and J lost 7 bases, with 20 bases between them. This CDR3 has 17 amino acids.

This clone appeared a few times. This chain links TRBV2 with TRBJ2-3, with D possibly matching TRBD1 (6 bases). Germline CDR1 is SNHLY and CDR2 is FYNNEI. The CDR3 loop spans 12 amino acids. Trimming stripped 5 bases from V and 6 bases from J, with 9 bases between. CDR3 sequence (DNA): TGTGCCAGCAGTTTACAGGGCGATACGCAGTATTTT. It codes for CASSLQGDTQYF.

This clone was counted only a few times. The rearrangement uses TRBV5-1 and TRBJ1-1; D uncertain. V lost 0 bases and J lost 1, with 10 bases in between. CDR1 is SGHRS, CDR2 YFSETQ, per germline. The length of the CDR3 is 15 residues. CDR3 region: CASSLERLGNTEAFF. CDR3 DNA sequence: TGCGCCAGCAGCTTGGAGAGGTTAGGGAACACTGAAGCTTTCTTT.

Here the CDR3 DNA reads TGTGCCACCAGCAGAGATAGGACTCTATACAATGAGCAGTTCTTC. As protein: CATSRDRTLYNEQFF. This chain joins TRBV15 and TRBJ2-1; possibly TRBD2 for D (5 bases). The CDR3 is 15 residues long. With 0 bases removed from V and 4 bases from J, the gap between germline ends came to 10 bases. Germline CDR1 is LNHNV and CDR2 is YYDKDF (reference sequence).

This clone came up a few times. A junction boundary mismatches the germline segment, possibly from a read error. The V gene is TRBV7-3, the J gene TRBJ2-7, with D perhaps TRBD2 (6 bases). Germline-derived CDR1 and CDR2 are SGHTA and FQGTGA. The CDR3 consists of 11 residues. For the CDR3, the DNA is TGTGCCAGCAGCTTCCCCCGGGACTTGGACTTC. Translating it yields CASSFPRDLDF.